This T cell receptor (beta chain) emerged from a study of CD8+ T cells in alopecia areata. Overall study context: Dosing spanned 6 to 18 months on tofacitinib, then 6 months off drug.

Individuals with alopecia areata gave both lesional scalp punch biopsies and peripheral blood for collection. Extracted RNA was reverse transcribed, and the resulting cDNA served as sequencing template. The assay was immunoSEQ multiplex PCR, and TCRdb's table has in-frame clones only and misses some. The repertoire has 120,000 to 150,000 clones, around 87% of them found once; the top ten carry more than 13%. Trimming shortened V by 3 bases and J by 1 base, and 9 bases separated the two germline ends. The CDR3 length is 14 residues. Germline-derived CDR1 and CDR2 are LNHDA and SQIVND (reference sequence).

This specimen was CD8+ T cells sorted from blood, taken at week 0. The TCR sequence derives from a human donor with alopecia areata. The chain joins TRBV19 to TRBJ1-1; D ambiguous. The CDR3 DNA is TGTGCCAGTAGTATTGACTTTTGGAACACTGAAGCTTTCTTT. This sequence encodes CASSIDFWNTEAFF.